This is a list of T cell receptor beta chains from one sample in a study of blood T cells in healthy people across ages. TCRdb fed the 5' RACE reads into MiXCR, producing one record per CDR3 protein. The data show about 780,000 distinct CDR3 sequences, with roughly 46% seen just once and over 15% held by the top ten. Material: blood. The receptors were gathered from a man older than 75 in good health. Each CDR3 is given with its conserved first and last residue. The D gene is left open where the match is weak.

j_call,d_call,v_call,cdr3_aa,cdr3_nt
TRBJ2-7,TRBD1,TRBV5-1,CASSPRFTGGSSYEQYF,TGCGCCAGCAGCCCGAGGTTTACAGGGGGAAGTTCCTACGAGCAGTACTTC
TRBJ2-5,TRBD2,TRBV20-1,CSATSSGRAGETQYF,TGCAGTGCTACCTCTAGCGGGAGGGCCGGGGAGACCCAGTACTTC
TRBJ2-5,NA,TRBV5-5,CASSFGATSYNEQYF,TGTGCCAGCAGCTTTGGGGCGACCTCCTACAATGAGCAGTACTTC
TRBJ2-1,NA,TRBV13,CASSEGTDYRPQLVNEQFF,TGTGCCAGCAGCGAGGGGACCGACTATAGACCCCAACTGGTCAATGAGCAGTTCTTC
TRBJ2-7,TRBD2,TRBV4-3,CASSQEPGRGYEQYF,TGCGCCAGCAGCCAAGAACCAGGGAGGGGTTACGAGCAGTACTTC
TRBJ2-3,TRBD2,TRBV13,CASSGASGGAGTDTQYF,TGTGCCAGCAGCGGGGCTAGCGGGGGGGCCGGCACAGATACGCAGTATTTT
TRBJ1-4,NA,TRBV7-6,CASSLALTAKANEKLFF,TGTGCCAGCAGCTTAGCGCTAACGGCAAAGGCTAATGAAAAACTGTTTTTT
TRBJ2-1,TRBD2,TRBV6-6,CASTGERLAGAYNEQFF,TGTGCCAGCACCGGAGAGCGACTAGCGGGAGCGTACAATGAGCAGTTCTTC
TRBJ2-3,NA,TRBV19,CASSNQGTDTQYF,TGTGCCAGTAGTAACCAGGGCACAGATACGCAGTATTTT
TRBJ2-5,NA,TRBV5-5,CASMIRGQGGGETQYF,TGTGCCAGCATGATAAGGGGGCAGGGAGGGGGAGAGACCCAGTACTTC
TRBJ2-7,NA,TRBV5-6,CASGSRFGGSYNEQYF,TGTGCCAGCGGCTCCCGGTTTGGCGGTTCCTACAATGAGCAGTACTTC
TRBJ2-5,NA,TRBV4-3,CASSQDLQVQETQYF,TGCGCCAGCAGCCAAGATTTGCAGGTCCAGGAGACCCAGTACTTC
TRBJ2-4,NA,TRBV20-1,CSASQGLAKNIQYF,TGCAGTGCTTCACAGGGCTTAGCCAAAAACATTCAGTACTTC